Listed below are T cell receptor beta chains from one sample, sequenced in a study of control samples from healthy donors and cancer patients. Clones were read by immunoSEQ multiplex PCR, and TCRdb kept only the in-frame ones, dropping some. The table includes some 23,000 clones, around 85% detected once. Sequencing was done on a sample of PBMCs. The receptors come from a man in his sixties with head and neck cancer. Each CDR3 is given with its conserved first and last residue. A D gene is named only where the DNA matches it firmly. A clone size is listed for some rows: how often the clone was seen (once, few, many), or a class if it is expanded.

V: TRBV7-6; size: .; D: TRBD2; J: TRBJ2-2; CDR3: CASSLMREGPTGELFF; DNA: TGTGCCAGCAGCTTAATGCGGGAGGGCCCCACCGGGGAGCTGTTTTTT
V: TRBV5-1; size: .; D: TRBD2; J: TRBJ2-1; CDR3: CASSLAFDEQFF; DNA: TGCGCCAGCTCACTAGCGTTTGATGAGCAGTTCTTC
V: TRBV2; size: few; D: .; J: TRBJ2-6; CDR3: CASSSGSGANVLTF; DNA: TGTGCCAGCAGTTCAGGCTCTGGGGCCAACGTCCTGACTTTC
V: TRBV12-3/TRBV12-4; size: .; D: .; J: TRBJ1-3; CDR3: CASIQRGGNTIYF; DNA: TGTGCCAGCATCCAAAGGGGAGGAAACACCATATATTTT
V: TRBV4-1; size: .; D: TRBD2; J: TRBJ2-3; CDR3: CASSQEGSGTGTDTQYF; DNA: TGCGCCAGCAGCCAAGAGGGTAGCGGGACCGGCACAGATACGCAGTATTTT
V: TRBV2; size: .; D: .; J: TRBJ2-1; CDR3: CASSELVLASEQFF; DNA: TGTGCCAGCAGTGAACTCGTGCTAGCCAGTGAGCAGTTCTTC
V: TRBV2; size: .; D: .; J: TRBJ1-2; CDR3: CASSEGGSLYGYTF; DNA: TGTGCCAGCAGTGAAGGCGGCAGCCTTTATGGCTACACCTTC
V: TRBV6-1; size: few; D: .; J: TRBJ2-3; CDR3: CASSEAMADTDTQYF; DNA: TGTGCCAGCAGTGAAGCGATGGCGGACACAGATACGCAGTATTTT
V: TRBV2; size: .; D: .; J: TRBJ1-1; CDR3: CASSAPFEEVNTEAFF; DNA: TGTGCCAGCAGTGCACCTTTCGAGGAGGTGAACACTGAAGCTTTCTTT
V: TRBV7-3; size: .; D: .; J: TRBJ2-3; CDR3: CASSLLAGTDTQYF; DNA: TGTGCCAGCAGCCTTTTGGCCGGCACAGATACGCAGTATTTT
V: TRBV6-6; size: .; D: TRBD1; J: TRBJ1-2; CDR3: CASSGQGVNYGYTF; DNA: TGTGCCAGCAGTGGACAGGGTGTCAACTATGGCTACACCTTC
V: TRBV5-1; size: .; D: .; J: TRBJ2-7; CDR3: CASSFPQGHEQYF; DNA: TGCGCCAGCAGCTTCCCACAGGGACACGAGCAGTACTTC
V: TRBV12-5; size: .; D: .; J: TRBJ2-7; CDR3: CASGLEARSSYEQYF; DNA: TGTGCTAGTGGTTTGGAAGCTCGTAGCTCCTACGAGCAGTACTTC
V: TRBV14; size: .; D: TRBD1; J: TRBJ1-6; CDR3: CASSAHRGDSPLHF; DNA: TGTGCCAGCAGCGCACACAGGGGGGATTCACCCCTCCACTTT
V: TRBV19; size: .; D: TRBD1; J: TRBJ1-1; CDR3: CASHPGTGGTEAFF; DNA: TGTGCCAGCCACCCGGGGACAGGAGGGACTGAAGCTTTCTTT
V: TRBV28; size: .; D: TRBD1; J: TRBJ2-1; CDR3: CASSLGVRRGLYNEQFF; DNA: TGTGCCAGCAGTTTAGGGGTTCGCAGGGGGCTCTACAATGAGCAGTTCTTC
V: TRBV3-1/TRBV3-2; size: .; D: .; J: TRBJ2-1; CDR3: CASSQDRAGSYNEQFF; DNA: TGTGCCAGCAGCCAAGATCGCGCAGGGTCCTACAATGAGCAGTTCTTC
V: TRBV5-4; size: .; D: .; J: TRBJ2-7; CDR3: CASSNDYEQYF; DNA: TGTGCCAGCAGCAACGATTACGAGCAGTACTTC
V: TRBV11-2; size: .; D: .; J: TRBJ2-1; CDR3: CASSLLEIAFHEQFF; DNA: TGTGCCAGCAGCCTTCTCGAGATAGCGTTCCATGAGCAGTTCTTC
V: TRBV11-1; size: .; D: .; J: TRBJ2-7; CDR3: CASSLPLQGYEQYF; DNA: TGTGCCAGCAGCTTACCGCTACAGGGTTACGAGCAGTACTTC
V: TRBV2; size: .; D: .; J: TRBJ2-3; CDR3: CASSETVGGAGTDTQYF; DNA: TGTGCCAGCAGTGAGACGGTGGGGGGGGCGGGCACAGATACGCAGTATTTT
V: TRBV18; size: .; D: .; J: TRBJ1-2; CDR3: CASSPPISSPGAYGYTF; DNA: TGTGCCAGCTCACCACCGATAAGCTCACCTGGGGCCTATGGCTACACCTTC
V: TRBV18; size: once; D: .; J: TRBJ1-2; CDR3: CASFTPANYGYTF; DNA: TGTGCCAGCTTCACCCCCGCTAACTATGGCTACACCTTC
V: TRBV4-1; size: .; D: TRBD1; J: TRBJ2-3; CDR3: CASSQEKGTGGWGTDTQYF; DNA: TGCGCCAGCAGCCAAGAGAAGGGGACAGGGGGATGGGGCACAGATACGCAGTATTTT
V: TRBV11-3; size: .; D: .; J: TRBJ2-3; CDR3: CASSQRLASSTDTQYF; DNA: TGTGCCAGCAGCCAGAGGCTAGCGAGTAGCACAGATACGCAGTATTTT
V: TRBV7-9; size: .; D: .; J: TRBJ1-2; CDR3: CASSLTPSGGGYGYTF; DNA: TGTGCCAGCAGCTTAACCCCTTCTGGCGGGGGCTATGGCTACACCTTC
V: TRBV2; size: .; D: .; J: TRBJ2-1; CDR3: CASSPASYNEQFF; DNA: TGTGCCAGCAGTCCGGCCTCCTACAATGAGCAGTTCTTC
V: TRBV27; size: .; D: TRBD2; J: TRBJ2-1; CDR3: CASSRRLAGVNTYNEQFF; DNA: TGTGCCAGCAGCCGACGACTAGCGGGAGTCAACACCTACAATGAGCAGTTCTTC
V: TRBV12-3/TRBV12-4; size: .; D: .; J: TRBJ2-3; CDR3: CASSFTREDTQYF; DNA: TGTGCCAGCAGTTTTACTCGGGAGGATACGCAGTATTTT
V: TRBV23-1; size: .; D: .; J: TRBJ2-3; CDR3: CASSQSSTLRTDTQYF; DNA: TGCGCCAGCAGTCAATCATCGACTCTACGCACAGATACGCAGTATTTT
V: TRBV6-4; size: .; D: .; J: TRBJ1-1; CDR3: CASSEERGTEAFF; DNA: TGTGCCAGCAGTGAAGAGAGGGGCACTGAAGCTTTCTTT
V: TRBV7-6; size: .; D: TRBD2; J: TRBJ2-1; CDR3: CASSRLAGGGDEQFF; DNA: TGTGCCAGCAGCCGACTAGCGGGGGGAGGGGATGAGCAGTTCTTC
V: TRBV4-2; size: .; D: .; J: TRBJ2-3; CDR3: CASSHYLPGSTDTQYF; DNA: TGTGCCAGCAGCCACTACCTACCAGGGAGCACAGATACGCAGTATTTT
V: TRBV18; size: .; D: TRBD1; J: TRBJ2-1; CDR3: CASSPKTGVSNEQFF; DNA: TGTGCCAGCTCACCCAAGACAGGGGTCAGCAATGAGCAGTTCTTC
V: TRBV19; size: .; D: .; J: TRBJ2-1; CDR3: CASTAGLRGTYNEQFF; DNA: TGTGCCAGTACCGCCGGCTTAAGGGGGACCTACAATGAGCAGTTCTTC
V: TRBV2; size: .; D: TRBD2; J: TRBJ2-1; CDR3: CASRALLAEPYNEQFF; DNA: TGTGCCAGCAGGGCACTTCTAGCGGAACCTTACAATGAGCAGTTCTTC
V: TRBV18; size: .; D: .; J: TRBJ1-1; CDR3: CASSPFPRADTEAFF; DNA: TGTGCCAGCTCACCTTTTCCTCGGGCAGACACTGAAGCTTTCTTT
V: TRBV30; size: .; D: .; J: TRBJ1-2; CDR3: CAWSLDRTGGYTF; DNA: TGTGCCTGGAGTTTAGACAGGACTGGAGGCTACACCTTC
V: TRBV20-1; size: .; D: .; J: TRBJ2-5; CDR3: CSARKKETQYF; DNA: TGCAGTGCTAGAAAAAAAGAGACCCAGTACTTC
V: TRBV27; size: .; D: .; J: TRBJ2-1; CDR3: CASSSRESYNEQFF; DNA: TGTGCCAGCAGCTCCCGGGAGTCCTACAATGAGCAGTTCTTC
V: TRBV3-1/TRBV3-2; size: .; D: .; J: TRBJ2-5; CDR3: CASSQDFETQYF; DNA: TGTGCCAGCAGCCAAGATTTCGAGACCCAGTACTTC
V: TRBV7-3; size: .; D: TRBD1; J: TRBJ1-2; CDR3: CASSQFRGNGYTF; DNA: TGTGCCAGCAGTCAGTTCAGGGGGAATGGCTACACCTTC
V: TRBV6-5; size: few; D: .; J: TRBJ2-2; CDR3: CASSPWTNTGELFF; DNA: TGTGCCAGCAGTCCCTGGACGAACACCGGGGAGCTGTTTTTT
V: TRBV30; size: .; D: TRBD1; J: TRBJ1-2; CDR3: CAWMAGTVFF; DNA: TGTGCCTGGATGGCCGGGACAGTCTTCTTC
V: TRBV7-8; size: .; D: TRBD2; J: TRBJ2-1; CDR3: CASSPPGGEGNEQFF; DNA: TGTGCCAGCAGTCCTCCCGGCGGGGAGGGCAATGAGCAGTTCTTC
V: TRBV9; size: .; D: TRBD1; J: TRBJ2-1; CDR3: CASSARGTDNEQFF; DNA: TGTGCCAGCAGCGCCCGAGGGACAGACAATGAGCAGTTCTTC
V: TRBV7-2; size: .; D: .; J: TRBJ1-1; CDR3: CASSLGGGGTEAFF; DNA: TGTGCCAGCAGCTTAGGGGGAGGGGGCACTGAAGCTTTCTTT
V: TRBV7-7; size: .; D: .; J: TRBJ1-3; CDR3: CASGALPGSGNTIYF; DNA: TGTGCCAGCGGGGCGCTTCCTGGCTCTGGAAACACCATATATTTT
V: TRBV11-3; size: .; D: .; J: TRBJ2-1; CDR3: CASSSSLYDEQFF; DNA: TGTGCCAGCAGTTCCTCTTTGTACGATGAGCAGTTCTTC
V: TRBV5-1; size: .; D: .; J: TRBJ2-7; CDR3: CASSLVAAESSYEQYF; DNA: TGCGCCAGCAGCTTGGTGGCAGCTGAAAGCTCCTACGAGCAGTACTTC
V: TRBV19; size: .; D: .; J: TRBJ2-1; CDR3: CASSIGTAHNEQFF; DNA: TGTGCCAGTAGTATAGGGACAGCCCACAATGAGCAGTTCTTC
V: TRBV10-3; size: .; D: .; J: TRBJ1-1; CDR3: CAISESQGSHTEAFF; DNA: TGTGCCATCAGTGAGTCGCAGGGGAGCCATACTGAAGCTTTCTTT
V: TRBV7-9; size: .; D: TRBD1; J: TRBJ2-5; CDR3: CASSHYRGEETQYF; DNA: TGTGCCAGCAGCCATTACAGGGGGGAAGAGACCCAGTACTTC
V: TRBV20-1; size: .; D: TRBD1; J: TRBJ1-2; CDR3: CSASTGGSPLF; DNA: TGCAGTGCTAGCACAGGGGGAAGCCCCCTCTTC
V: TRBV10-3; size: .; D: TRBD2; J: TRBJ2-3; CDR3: CAIGTSGKSTDTQYF; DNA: TGTGCCATCGGGACTAGCGGGAAAAGCACAGATACGCAGTATTTT
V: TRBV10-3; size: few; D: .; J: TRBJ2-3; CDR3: CAISESLGRGTDTQYF; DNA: TGTGCCATCAGTGAGTCCTTGGGAAGGGGCACAGATACGCAGTATTTT
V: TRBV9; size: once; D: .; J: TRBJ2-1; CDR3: CASSVGLAAYNEQFF; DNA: TGTGCCAGCAGCGTAGGGTTAGCGGCATACAATGAGCAGTTCTTC
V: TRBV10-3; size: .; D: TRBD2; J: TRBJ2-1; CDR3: CANPPGLAGHGRQFF; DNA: TGTGCCAACCCCCCGGGACTAGCGGGACACGGTAGGCAGTTCTTC